The table lists the clone carrying this T cell receptor beta chain with a few counts. Method: immunoSEQ multiplex PCR; TCRdb's copy keeps in-frame clones and lacks some. The sample yields 2 million to 2.5 million clones, 80% to 95% seen once. V was pared by 1 base and J by 0 bases, with 6 bases between. There are 14 residues in the CDR3. Germline loops: CDR1 LNHDA, CDR2 SQIVND (reference sequence). This specimen comes from a study of shared clonotypes between healthy human individuals. The sequence was collected from a man aged 18 to 29 in good health. Some clones in this sample may be carry-over from other donors' samples. The specimen was naive CD4+ T cells from PBMCs. Specified subset: CD45RA+ positively selected. The chain employs TRBV19 and TRBJ1-1, with a tentative D call TRBD1 (5 bases). The CDR3 DNA is TGTGCCAGTAGTATAGCAGGGATGAACACTGAAGCTTTCTTT. Its translation: CASSIAGMNTEAFF. Variable domain in full (rest from reference TRBV19 and TRBJ1-1): DGGITQSPKYLFRKEGQNVTLSCEQNLNHDAMYWYRQDPGQGLRLIYYSQIVNDFQKGDIAEGYSVSREKKESFPLTVTSAQKNPTAFYLCASSIAGMNTEAFFGQGTRLTVV.